The 2 T cell receptor beta chains below come from one sample, sequenced in a study of T cells in Graves' hyperthyroidism and ophthalmopathy. RNA transcripts yielded amplified TCR beta CDR3 regions. TCR CDR3 underwent first-round RT-PCR with the HTBI primer set. TCRdb redid the calling of the multiplex PCR reads with MiXCR, one entry per CDR3 protein. Of more than 500,000 distinct CDR3 sequences in the sample, roughly a sixth are singletons; the top ten hold approximately 32%. Sequencing was carried out using blood. The source of these receptors is a woman in her thirties with Graves' ophthalmopathy.

In its sample, this clonotype was seen a few times. The rearrangement links TRBV4-3 to TRBJ2-3; 7 bases are a match to TRBD2. V lost 4 bases to trimming and J lost 5 bases; unmatched junction nucleotides: 15. In germline, CDR1 is LGHNA, CDR2 YSLEER. CDR3 length: 17 amino acids. The CDR3 DNA sequence: TGCGCCAGCAGCCTTCACCACCGGCAGAGGGAGGGAGATACGCAGTATTTT. Residues: CASSLHHRQREGDTQYF.

This clonotype came up many times. The CDR3 region is CASSFRMNTEAFF. CDR3 DNA sequence: TGTGCCAGCAGCTTTCGCATGAACACTGAAGCTTTCTTT. The chain employs TRBV7-3 and TRBJ1-1, with D unclear. The germline CDR1 and CDR2 sequences are SGHTA and FQGTGA. The CDR3 is made up of 13 amino acids. V was clipped by 3 bases and J by 0 bases, with 5 bases between them.